These T cell receptor beta chains were read from a single sample in a study of CXCR3-negative and CXCR3-positive naive CD8 T cells. TCRdb re-called the 5' RACE reads; every CDR3 protein appears as one record, without DNA. The sample data list about 89,000 distinct CDR3 sequences. The sequencing input was naive CXCR3+ CD8+ T cells from blood. These receptors originate from a human donor in good health. Some clones in this sample may be carry-over from other donors' samples. Each CDR3 is given with its conserved first and last residue. The order of the fields is V gene, J gene, CDR3 protein.

V gene: TRBV29-1; J gene: TRBJ2-7; CDR3 protein: CSVELQDRGPYEQYF
V gene: TRBV15; J gene: TRBJ1-5; CDR3 protein: CATSADTTRGGQPQHF
V gene: TRBV12-3/TRBV12-4; J gene: TRBJ2-1; CDR3 protein: CASSPGTGKTSSYNEQFF
V gene: TRBV6-5; J gene: TRBJ2-1; CDR3 protein: CASTLYNEQFF
V gene: TRBV28; J gene: TRBJ2-3; CDR3 protein: CASSEVRATSTDTQYF
V gene: TRBV3-1; J gene: TRBJ2-1; CDR3 protein: CASSQDGGGYNEQFF
V gene: TRBV28; J gene: TRBJ2-1; CDR3 protein: CASSFLAGEDEQFF
V gene: TRBV5-6; J gene: TRBJ1-2; CDR3 protein: CASSFKQGVGNYGYTF
V gene: TRBV28; J gene: TRBJ1-4; CDR3 protein: CASSSPTGDPEKLFF
V gene: TRBV6-2/TRBV6-3; J gene: TRBJ2-2; CDR3 protein: CASSYSTRVGTGELFF
V gene: TRBV29-1; J gene: TRBJ2-7; CDR3 protein: CSALTENYEQYF
V gene: TRBV9; J gene: TRBJ1-6; CDR3 protein: CASSAGGRRGNSPLHF
V gene: TRBV2; J gene: TRBJ1-2; CDR3 protein: CASTRPHGYTF
V gene: TRBV5-1; J gene: TRBJ1-2; CDR3 protein: CASSPPGGLYGYTF
V gene: TRBV5-4; J gene: TRBJ2-7; CDR3 protein: CASSPGTTYEQYF
V gene: TRBV27; J gene: TRBJ2-7; CDR3 protein: CASSLNSAGNEQYF
V gene: TRBV4-2; J gene: TRBJ2-7; CDR3 protein: CASSQDSSVSSYEQYF
V gene: TRBV7-9; J gene: TRBJ1-5; CDR3 protein: CASSLDGGTQPQHF
V gene: TRBV7-9; J gene: TRBJ2-5; CDR3 protein: CASSLGEWGQGAGETQYF
V gene: TRBV5-1; J gene: TRBJ2-1; CDR3 protein: CASSMEPIGFYNEQFF
V gene: TRBV5-1; J gene: TRBJ1-6; CDR3 protein: CASSLEAGYDSPLHF
V gene: TRBV7-2; J gene: TRBJ1-2; CDR3 protein: CASVPWEEYGYTF
V gene: TRBV19; J gene: TRBJ2-1; CDR3 protein: CASSIVGQGYNEQFF
V gene: TRBV7-6; J gene: TRBJ2-1; CDR3 protein: CASSLDYGTGDNEQFF